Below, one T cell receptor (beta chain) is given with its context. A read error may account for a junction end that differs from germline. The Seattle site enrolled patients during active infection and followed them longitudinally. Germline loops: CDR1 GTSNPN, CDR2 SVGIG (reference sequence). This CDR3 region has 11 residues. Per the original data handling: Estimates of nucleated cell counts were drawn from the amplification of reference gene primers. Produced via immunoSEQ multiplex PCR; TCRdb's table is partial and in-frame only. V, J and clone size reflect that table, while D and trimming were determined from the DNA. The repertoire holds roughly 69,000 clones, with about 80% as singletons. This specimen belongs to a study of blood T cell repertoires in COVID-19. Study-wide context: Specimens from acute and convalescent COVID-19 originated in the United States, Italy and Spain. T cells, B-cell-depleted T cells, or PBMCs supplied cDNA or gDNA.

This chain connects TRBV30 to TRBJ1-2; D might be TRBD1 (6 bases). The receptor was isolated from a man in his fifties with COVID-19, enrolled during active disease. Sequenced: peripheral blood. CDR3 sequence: CAWSGGTTNYF. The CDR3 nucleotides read TGTGCCTGGAGTGGGGGGACAACAAACTACTTC.